The entry below describes one T cell receptor (beta chain). This clonotype was counted between two and nine times. Which antigen it targets is not known. One base away there is no much larger clone; base qualities are not given. The library was prepared using PCR. TCRdb records Illumina HiSeq 2500 as the sequencer. TCR library preparation used molecular barcoding, with unique molecular identifiers applied to normalize quantification of the TCRbeta repertoire. TCRdb handled the public reads itself, with Q25 trimming in fastp and clone calling in MiXCR, and kept productive beta chains. Each record represents a unique CDR3 protein, reported with the most common genes and DNA among its rows. The sample table records approximately 500,000 distinct CDR3 sequences; 20% to 30% of these occur just once. The ten biggest clones cover 35% to 40% of the sample. This sample stems from a study of T-cell reconstitution after alpha-beta-depleted transplantation in children (TCRdb year 2016). Some background on the complete study: T-cell immune reconstitution after TCRalphabeta/CD19-depleted allogeneic hematopoietic cell transplantation in children was quantitatively tracked in the study by means of TCR repertoire profiling. Summary of the overall study and its limitations: Over the following months the frequencies of hyperexpanded clones went down, and after one year T-cell counts and TCRbeta diversity were mostly credited to newly produced T cells. The apparently early alphabetaT-cell count recovery about two months after transplant was reportedly dependent on only several hundred rapidly expanded clones derived from non-depleted graft cells. In some patients, the high TCRbeta diversity seen at day 60 was put down to recipient T cells and intrathymic progenitors that had survived conditioning.

The sample's treatment or condition label, in plain terms: allogeneic hematopoietic cell transplantation with graft depleted of TCRalphabeta T cells and CD19 B cells. TCRalphabeta/CD19-depleted allogeneic hematopoietic cell grafts were given to the transplant recipients, all of whom were children. The TCR comes from a boy younger than two with Wiskott-Aldrich syndrome, due to receive a stem cell transplant. The sequencing used PBMCs, collected before TCRalphabeta/CD19-depleted stem cell transplant.

The CDR3 is CASSRKNTQYF. The DNA is TGCGCCAGCAGCAGAAAGAATACGCAGTATTTT. The chain couples TRBV5-1 to TRBJ2-3; the D gene identity is not certain. CDR1 and CDR2 are drawn from the germline V gene: SGHRS, YFSETQ. Trimming at the junction amounts to 4 bases on V and 7 bases on J, and the germline ends lie 7 bases apart. The CDR3 measures 11 amino acids from cysteine to phenylalanine. The sequence is cut down to CDR3 DNA, 33 bases in frame from base 1. Supplemented by the reference TRBV5-1 and TRBJ2-3 proteins around the CDR3, the complete variable domain is KAGVTQTPRYLIKTRGQQVTLSCSPISGHRSVSWYQQTPGQGLQFLFEYFSETQRNKGNFPGRFSGRQFSNSRSEMNVSTLELGDSALYLCASSRKNTQYFGPGTRLTVL.